Below, 4 T cell receptor beta chains from the same sample are listed, as sequenced in a study of CD8 T cells in cerebrospinal fluid in Alzheimer's disease. TCRdb reprocessed the 10x single-cell sequencing reads, with one entry per CDR3 protein and no DNA. The sample is made up of some 1,500 distinct CDR3 sequences, and the top ten hold 15% to 20% of it. The sequenced material came from cerebrospinal fluid. The receptors come from a human donor with mild cognitive impairment.

The chain combines TRBV4-2 with TRBJ2-2; the TRBD1 assignment by TCRdb is unverifiable without DNA. Germline CDR1 LGHNA, CDR2 YNFKEQ. The CDR3 runs 15 residues. CDR3 sequence: CASSQPDRNTGELFF.

By frequency, this clonotype registers medium-sized. The chain has TRBV6-5 and TRBJ1-3; TCRdb gives TRBD1 as the D gene, but with no DNA this cannot be confirmed. Germline lookup yields CDR1 MNHEY and CDR2 SVGAGI. CDR3 length: 17 residues. Here the CDR3 reads CASSSIRVTASGNTIYF.

This clonotype registers large by frequency. The V call is TRBV7-2, the J call TRBJ2-4; TCRdb outputs TRBD2, but without DNA this stays unchecked. CDR3 length equals 16 residues. Germline V gene sequence: CDR1 SGHTA, CDR2 FQGNSA. CDR3 in amino acids: CASSPLAGGSGNIQYF. The full variable domain, its missing parts supplied by reference TRBV7-2 and TRBJ2-4, is GAGVSQSPSNKVTEKGKDVELRCDPISGHTALYWYRQSLGQGLEFLIYFQGNSAPDKSGLPSDRFSAERTGGSVSTLTIQRTQQEDSAVYLCASSPLAGGSGNIQYFGAGTRLSVL.

The J gene is TRBJ1-2, the V gene TRBV10-3. Germline-derived CDR1 and CDR2 are ENHRY and SYGVKD. The CDR3 is made up of 14 amino acids. The CDR3 region is CAISESTGRDGYTF.